One sample yielded the 10 T cell receptor beta chains listed below, sequenced in a study of CD8 T cells in ankylosing spondylitis. TCRdb independently ran MiXCR on the 5' RACE reads; one entry per CDR3 protein. The sample shows approximately 260,000 distinct CDR3 sequences, less than 10% of them seen only once. The sequencing input was blood, either unsorted or a sorted T cell fraction (not recorded which). These receptors all come from a male donor with ankylosing spondylitis or in good health (not recorded which).

The chain is built from TRBV12-5 and TRBJ2-1, with D perhaps TRBD1 (7 bases). There are 14 residues in the CDR3. V was shortened by 5 bases and J by 4 bases, with 12 bases between the two germline ends. CDR1 LGHNT and CDR2 FRNRAP come from the germline V gene. CDR3 DNA: TGTGCTAGTGGTCAGGGGGGAGAATACAATGAGCAGTTCTTC. Protein product: CASGQGGEYNEQFF.

This chain uses TRBV5-1 with TRBJ2-5, with 9 bases that match TRBD1. V was clipped by 7 bases and J by 2 bases; unmatched bases: 3. The CDR3 extends over 13 amino acids. CDR1 is SGHRS and CDR2 is YFSETQ in the germline V gene. CDR3 DNA: TGCGCCAGCCGCGGGACAGGGCAAGAGACCCAGTACTTC. This codes for CASRGTGQETQYF.

This clonotype appeared a few times. The rearrangement joins TRBV5-4 to TRBJ2-3; the match to TRBD2 covers 13 bases. This CDR3 has 15 amino acids. Germline lookup yields CDR1 SGHNT and CDR2 YYREEE (reference sequence). J lost 9 bases, V lost 4 bases, and 8 bases had no gene match. The CDR3 region is CASSTTSGGHPTQYF. Here the CDR3 DNA reads TGTGCCAGCAGCACGACTAGCGGGGGGCACCCAACGCAGTATTTT.

The genes are TRBV12-5 and TRBJ2-7, with D perhaps matching TRBD1 or TRBD2 (5 bases each). The V end was cut by 6 bases, the J end by 7 bases, with 13 bases between. The length of the CDR3 is 12 residues. The V gene's germline CDR1 is LGHNT and CDR2 FRNRAP. CDR3: CASGRVEGEQYF. In DNA, the CDR3 is TGTGCTAGTGGCAGAGTTGAGGGGGAGCAGTACTTC.

There are many counts of this clonotype. The chain is built from TRBV13 and TRBJ2-1; 10 nucleotides line up with TRBD2. Per germline, CDR1 PRHDT and CDR2 FYEKMQ (reference sequence). The CDR3 spans 13 residues. V lost 8 bases, J lost 9 bases, and 7 bases stayed unmatched. The DNA of the CDR3 is TGTGCCAGCGGATCAGCGGGAGGGCCTGAGCAGTTCTTC. This gives the protein CASGSAGGPEQFF.

This clonotype showed up many times. The J gene is TRBJ1-5, the V gene TRBV12-3 or TRBV12-4; D is unclear. The CDR3 extends over 14 amino acids. Trimming removed 5 bases from V and 1 base from J, with 9 bases in between. CDR3 sequence: CASSLGMSNQPQHF. The CDR3 nucleotides read TGTGCCAGCAGTCTTGGGATGAGCAATCAGCCCCAGCATTTT.

The chain joins TRBV4-1 to TRBJ1-2; TRBD1 is a possible D gene (5 bases). The CDR3 consists of 13 residues. CDR1 and CDR2 from the germline V gene are MGHRA and YSYEKL. V lost 1 base and J 8 bases, leaving 11 bases between the germline ends. CDR3 in amino acids: CASSQGWGAGYTF. Written as DNA, the CDR3 is TGCGCCAGCAGCCAAGGGTGGGGCGCGGGCTACACCTTC.

This clonotype was seen more than once but under ten times. The V gene is TRBV7-2, the J gene TRBJ1-2; 8 bases align to TRBD1. V lost 6 bases, J lost 2 bases, and 8 bases stayed unmatched. Germline V CDR1 and CDR2: SGHTA, FQGNSA. The CDR3 runs to 15 residues. CDR3 DNA: TGTGCCAGCAGACTGCAGGGGGCCCCAAACTATGGCTACACCTTC. Translating gives CASRLQGAPNYGYTF.

This clonotype showed up many times. The chain recombines TRBV6-5 with TRBJ1-5, with D tentatively TRBD1 (5 bases). This CDR3 is built from 14 residues. From germline, CDR1 is MNHEY and CDR2 SVGAGI. Trimming removed 2 bases from V and 3 bases from J, with 8 bases in between. The CDR3 DNA reads as TGTGCCAGCAGTTACGGGGCGATCAATCAGCCCCAGCATTTT. Amino acid sequence: CASSYGAINQPQHF.

In its sample, this clonotype was seen many times. This rearrangement joins TRBV12-3 or TRBV12-4 to TRBJ2-3; 7 bases line up with TRBD1. The V gene end was trimmed by 6 bases and the J gene end by 0 bases; junction bases not matched to a gene: 12. There are 17 residues in the CDR3. The CDR3 loop reads CASSPPGDSISTDTQYF. The CDR3 nucleotides are TGTGCCAGCAGCCCTCCAGGGGACAGCATTAGCACAGATACGCAGTATTTT.